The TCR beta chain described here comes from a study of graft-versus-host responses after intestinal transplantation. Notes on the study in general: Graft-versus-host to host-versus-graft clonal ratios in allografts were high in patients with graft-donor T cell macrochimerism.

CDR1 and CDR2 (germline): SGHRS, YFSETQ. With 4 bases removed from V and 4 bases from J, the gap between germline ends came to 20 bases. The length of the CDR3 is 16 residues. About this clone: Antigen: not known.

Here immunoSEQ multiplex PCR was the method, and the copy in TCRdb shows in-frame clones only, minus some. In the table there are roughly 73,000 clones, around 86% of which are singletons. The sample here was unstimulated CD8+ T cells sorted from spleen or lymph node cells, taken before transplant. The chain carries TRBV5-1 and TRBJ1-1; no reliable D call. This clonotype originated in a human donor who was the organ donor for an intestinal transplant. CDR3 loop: CASSQEPPAYGTEAFF. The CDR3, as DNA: TGCGCCAGCAGCCAGGAACCCCCCGCGTATGGCACTGAAGCTTTCTTT.